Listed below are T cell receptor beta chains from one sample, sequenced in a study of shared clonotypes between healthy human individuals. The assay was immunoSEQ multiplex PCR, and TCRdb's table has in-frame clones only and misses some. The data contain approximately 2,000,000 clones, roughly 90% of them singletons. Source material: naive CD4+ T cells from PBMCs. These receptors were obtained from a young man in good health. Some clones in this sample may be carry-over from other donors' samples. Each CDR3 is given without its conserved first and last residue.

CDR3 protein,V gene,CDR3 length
ASSPDRGGQPQH,TRBV5-5,12
ASSRQTPYNSPLH,TRBV27,13
ASSLDRVGEKLF,TRBV6-5,12
ASSLDGSSYNEQF,TRBV5-1,13
ASRERTAREPNYGYT,TRBV6-1,15
ASSKADSSGAYEQY,TRBV21-1,14
SVEGSREGNEQY,TRBV29-1,12
ASSEPGTGSLEQY,TRBV25-1,13
ASSRDSNKETQY,TRBV4-1,12
ASSTGVGYT,TRBV28,9
SADRGLMETQY,TRBV29-1,11
ASSLRSLYNEQF,TRBV7-2,12
ASRGAGELF,TRBV27,9
ASSTRTYSGNTIY,TRBV7-2,13
ASTLWWGYGYT,TRBV6-1,11
ASSLSTQAPYEQY,TRBV28,13
ASSLGGAWTEAF,TRBV28,12
ASSLLLAGGSTETQY,TRBV5-6,15
ASSVDRETQY,TRBV9,10
ASSAALKNTQY,TRBV9,11
ASSLVSAGLGQVGETQY,TRBV5-4,17
ASSSSLTSRNTGELF,TRBV5-1,15
AWSRDTYNQPQH,TRBV30,12
ASSFPGNEQF,TRBV7-3,10
ASSIAGARRETQY,TRBV6-6,13
ASLGLSYNEQF,TRBV7-8,11
ASSGAGATDTQY,TRBV2,12
SVDKVQLSDTQY,TRBV29-1,12
ASDDWRGANTGELF,TRBV7-9,14
ASTLDREGGYT,TRBV10-2,11
ASSQGDRVGYT,TRBV4-1,11
SVERFGRRDYNEQF,TRBV29-1,14
ASSSAGRRPPQETQY,TRBV7-9,15
ASTYPGTPNTEAF,TRBV28,13
ASSAYSNPNYGYT,TRBV5-1,13
ASLAFRGEWEQY,TRBV6-1,12
ASTGSDSPLH,TRBV2,10
ASSPGLNYEQY,TRBV7-2,11
ASSFPVSGELF,TRBV5-6,11
ASRQGNTIY,TRBV6-5,9
ASSDSSYNEQF,TRBV18,11
ASSTSGLHYEQY,TRBV28,12